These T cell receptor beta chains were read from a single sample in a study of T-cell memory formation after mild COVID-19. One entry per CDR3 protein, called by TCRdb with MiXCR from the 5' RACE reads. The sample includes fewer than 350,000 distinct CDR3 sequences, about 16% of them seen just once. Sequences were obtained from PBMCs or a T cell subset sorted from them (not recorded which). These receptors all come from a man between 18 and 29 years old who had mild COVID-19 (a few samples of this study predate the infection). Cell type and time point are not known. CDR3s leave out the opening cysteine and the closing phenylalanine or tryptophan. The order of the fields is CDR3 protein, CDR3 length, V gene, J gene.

CDR3: ASSMVGQPQH
length: 10
V: TRBV19
J: TRBJ1-5

CDR3: ASSYTSGGADTQY
length: 13
V: TRBV6-5
J: TRBJ2-3

CDR3: AWSGLAGGDYNEQF
length: 14
V: TRBV30
J: TRBJ2-1

CDR3: ASSLGTLGAYEQY
length: 13
V: TRBV3-1
J: TRBJ2-7

CDR3: ASSHLASENEQF
length: 12
V: TRBV3-1
J: TRBJ2-1

CDR3: ASSPGTGETFGYT
length: 13
V: TRBV5-4
J: TRBJ1-2

CDR3: ASSRAGTAYGYT
length: 12
V: TRBV28
J: TRBJ1-2

CDR3: SARDWGQGGQDTQY
length: 14
V: TRBV20-1
J: TRBJ2-3

CDR3: ASSLALAGGRETQY
length: 14
V: TRBV12-3/TRBV12-4
J: TRBJ2-5

CDR3: ASSLDRGSDIQY
length: 12
V: TRBV5-4
J: TRBJ2-4

CDR3: ASSSETGLREATNEKLF
length: 17
V: TRBV6-5
J: TRBJ1-4

CDR3: ASSKEGQLGTEAF
length: 13
V: TRBV11-2
J: TRBJ1-1

CDR3: ASLHNPIYGATQY
length: 13
V: TRBV28
J: TRBJ2-3

CDR3: ASSELPGSSGNTIY
length: 14
V: TRBV6-1
J: TRBJ1-3

CDR3: ASSPRGGLGELF
length: 12
V: TRBV11-3
J: TRBJ2-2

CDR3: ASSQDPPRGGHETQY
length: 15
V: TRBV4-1
J: TRBJ2-5

CDR3: ASSLAMGRAPGEKLF
length: 15
V: TRBV7-2
J: TRBJ1-4

CDR3: ASSSDRRRDTQY
length: 12
V: TRBV19
J: TRBJ2-3

CDR3: ARSGTSGETQY
length: 11
V: TRBV2
J: TRBJ2-5

CDR3: TSSQTGGETYEQY
length: 13
V: TRBV1
J: TRBJ2-7

CDR3: AWSVASYLSTDTQY
length: 14
V: TRBV30
J: TRBJ2-3

CDR3: ASRSEPGRDTEAF
length: 13
V: TRBV12-3/TRBV12-4
J: TRBJ1-1

CDR3: ASSSLTSVSSYEQY
length: 14
V: TRBV12-3/TRBV12-4
J: TRBJ2-7

CDR3: ASSSGRSSYEQY
length: 12
V: TRBV12-3/TRBV12-4
J: TRBJ2-7

CDR3: ASSSLRGSQRNTIY
length: 14
V: TRBV12-3/TRBV12-4
J: TRBJ1-3

CDR3: ASSPGTFSYEQY
length: 12
V: TRBV12-3/TRBV12-4
J: TRBJ2-7

CDR3: ASSSQLAGVGNEQF
length: 14
V: TRBV6-5
J: TRBJ2-1

CDR3: ASNRQPLNMNTEAF
length: 14
V: TRBV9
J: TRBJ1-1